The next 29 T cell receptor beta chains were all read from a single sample in a study of response to subunit inactivated influenza vaccine. TCRdb used MiXCR to reprocess the RT-PCR reads, holding one entry per CDR3 protein. The table lists over 150,000 distinct CDR3 sequences, about 11% of them singletons. This specimen was CD8+ T cells sorted from PBMCs, taken less than 25 months after vaccination. These receptors came from a man between 50 and 69 years old who received an inactivated influenza vaccine.

Only a few counts were recorded for this clonotype. The genes are TRBV2 and TRBJ2-1, with TRBD2 identical over 12 bases. Germline V gene lookup returns CDR1 SNHLY and CDR2 FYNNEI. The CDR3 consists of 17 residues. The V segment lost 4 bases and the J segment 6 bases; nucleotides outside the gene matches: 10. This CDR3 reads CASSVPSGRAVGNEQFF. CDR3 DNA sequence: TGTGCCAGCAGTGTACCTAGCGGGAGGGCCGTAGGCAATGAGCAGTTCTTC.

This clonotype was observed at least ten times. This rearrangement joins TRBV29-1 to TRBJ2-2; 9 nucleotides agree with TRBD1. This CDR3 has 13 amino acids. Germline lookup yields CDR1 SQVTM and CDR2 ANQGSEA. Germline trimming cut 7 bases from V and 7 bases from J; bases unmatched to any gene: 7. The CDR3 DNA sequence: TGCAGCGGGGGGACAGGGTTGATCGGGGAGCTGTTTTTT. It encodes CSGGTGLIGELFF.

This clonotype turned up a few times. The chain recombines TRBV15 with TRBJ2-7, with 9 positions matching TRBD2. CDR3 length: 16 amino acids. V gave up 1 base and J gave up 2 bases; unmatched junction bases: 6. CDR1 and CDR2 (germline): LNHNV, YYDKDF (reference sequence). The CDR3, as DNA: TGTGCCACCAGCAGAGCAGGGACTAGCTCAACCTACGAGCAGTACTTC. It translates to CATSRAGTSSTYEQYF.

The gene calls are TRBV27 and TRBJ2-3; D is unclear. The CDR3 has 17 residues. Germline V gene lookup returns CDR1 MNHEY and CDR2 SMNVEV (reference sequence). The germline V and J ends were trimmed by 3 bases and 0 bases, with 16 bases remaining between them. The CDR3 spells CASSFTRTVPSTDTQYF. CDR3 nucleotides: TGTGCCAGCAGTTTCACGCGGACGGTACCTAGCACAGATACGCAGTATTTT.

This clonotype occurred a few times. The genes are TRBV14 and TRBJ2-5, with 8 bases identical to TRBD2. The CDR3 runs 14 residues. CDR1 is SGHDN and CDR2 is FVKESK in the germline V gene. V shed 2 bases, J shed 4 bases, and the junction held 3 bases outside the gene matches. This CDR3 is CASSQLAGGETQYF. The CDR3 DNA sequence: TGTGCCAGCAGCCAACTAGCGGGCGGAGAGACCCAGTACTTC.

This clonotype came up many times. This chain connects TRBV6-4 to TRBJ2-3; unclear D gene. Germline V gene lookup returns CDR1 MRHNA and CDR2 SNTAGT. The CDR3 is 14 residues long. Deletions cut 0 bases from V and 3 bases from J, with 7 bases between. The CDR3 here is CASSDSTETDTQYF. CDR3 DNA: TGTGCCAGCAGTGACTCGACGGAGACAGATACGCAGTATTTT.

This CDR3 reads CASSQARDLNYGYTF. The CDR3, as DNA: TGCGCCAGCAGCCAAGCAAGGGACCTAAACTATGGCTACACCTTC. This chain joins TRBV4-1 and TRBJ1-2; maybe TRBD1 (5 bases). The CDR3 is made up of 15 amino acids. The V and J ends lost 1 base and 2 bases respectively, with 11 bases between them. Germline V gene lookup returns CDR1 MGHRA and CDR2 YSYEKL.

J is TRBJ2-7 and V is TRBV20-1; the match to TRBD1 covers 8 bases. Losses at the gene ends were 0 bases for V and 0 bases for J; bases not matched to a gene: 7. This CDR3 contains 16 residues. The germline CDR1 and CDR2 sequences are DFQATT and SNEGSKA (reference sequence). CDR3: CSARDPGQGYSYEQYF. The CDR3 DNA is TGCAGTGCTAGAGATCCCGGACAGGGATACTCCTACGAGCAGTACTTC.

J is TRBJ1-1 and V is TRBV7-8, with 9 bases lining up with TRBD1. The CDR3 loop spans 14 amino acids. V trimming: 4 bases; J trimming: 4 bases; junction bases outside the gene matches: 4. The germline gives CDR1 SGHVS, CDR2 FQNEAQ. The DNA for the CDR3 is TGTGCCAGCAGCTATGAGGACAGGGGCACTGAAGCTTTCTTT. This translates into CASSYEDRGTEAFF. The variable domain in full, completed from reference TRBV7-8 and TRBJ1-1, reads GAGVSQSPRYKVAKRGQDVALRCDPISGHVSLFWYQQALGQGPEFLTYFQNEAQLDKSGLPSDRFFAERPEGSVSTLKIQRTQQEDSAVYLCASSYEDRGTEAFFGQGTRLTVV.

This chain links TRBV6-5 with TRBJ2-2, with 12 nucleotides matching TRBD2. V trimming: 4 bases; J trimming: 7 bases; junction bases outside the gene matches: 7. The CDR3 loop spans 16 amino acids. Per the germline V gene, CDR1 is MNHEY and CDR2 is SVGAGI. The CDR3 sequence is CASSSLAGGPFGELFF. The CDR3 nucleotides are TGTGCCAGCAGTTCCCTAGCGGGGGGGCCTTTCGGGGAGCTGTTTTTT.

This clonotype was counted between two and nine times. CDR3 protein: CAISESTPSRNEQFF. The CDR3 nucleotides read TGTGCCATCAGTGAGTCGACGCCTAGCAGGAATGAGCAGTTCTTC. The genes are TRBV10-3 and TRBJ2-1, with D maybe TRBD2 (5 bases). V lost 0 bases, J lost 7 bases, and 13 bases lay in between. The CDR3 runs 15 residues. The germline V gene encodes CDR1 ENHRY and CDR2 SYGVKD.

J is TRBJ2-4 and V is TRBV7-9; 8 bases are shared with TRBD1. The CDR3 spans 16 residues. Germline loops: CDR1 SEHNR, CDR2 FQNEAQ (reference sequence). Trimming took 2 bases from V and 8 from J; bases not matched to a gene: 11. The CDR3 DNA follows: TGTGCCAGCAGCTTATGGACAGGGCCTATCAATGACATTCAGTACTTC. It yields the protein CASSLWTGPINDIQYF.

Many counts were recorded for this clonotype. This chain links TRBV5-8 with TRBJ2-1, with unresolved D. V lost 1 base, J lost 4 bases, and 6 bases lay in between. Germline V gene data show CDR1 as SGHTS and CDR2 as YDEGEE. The CDR3 spans 13 residues. CDR3 in amino acids: CASSLLLYNEQFF. CDR3 nucleotides: TGTGCCAGCAGCTTGTTACTTTACAATGAGCAGTTCTTC.

This chain uses TRBV9 with TRBJ2-7, with TRBD2 matching over 12 bases. V dropped 3 bases and J dropped 2; count of bases not matched to a gene: 3. Per germline, CDR1 SGDLS and CDR2 YYNGEE. The CDR3 extends over 15 amino acids. The CDR3, as DNA: TGTGCCAGCAGCGGAGGGACTAGCGGGCCCTACGAGCAGTACTTC. It encodes CASSGGTSGPYEQYF.

The chain joins TRBV9 to TRBJ2-1; TRBD1 is a possible D gene (6 bases). Germline-derived CDR1 and CDR2 are SGDLS and YYNGEE. Trimming took off 4 bases at V and 4 bases at J, with 18 bases between the two ends. The CDR3 length is 16 residues. The CDR3 reads CASSSPTGPGYNEQFF. In nucleotides, the CDR3 is TGTGCCAGCAGCTCCCCAACAGGGCCGGGGTACAATGAGCAGTTCTTC. The whole variable domain, filled in from reference TRBV9 and TRBJ2-1, reads DSGVTQTPKHLITATGQRVTLRCSPRSGDLSVYWYQQSLDQGLQFLIQYYNGEERAKGNILERFSAQQFPDLHSELNLSSLELGDSALYFCASSSPTGPGYNEQFFGPGTRLTVL.

This clonotype was picked up a small number of times. The chain carries TRBV4-3 and TRBJ2-3, with 11 positions matching TRBD1. The CDR3 runs to 16 residues. The V segment lost 5 bases and the J segment 0 bases; nucleotides outside the gene matches: 4. Germline V gives CDR1 LGHNA, CDR2 YSLEER. CDR3: CASSDGQGASTDTQYF. DNA for the CDR3: TGCGCCAGCAGCGACGGACAGGGGGCAAGCACAGATACGCAGTATTTT.

The chain is built from TRBV4-1 and TRBJ1-6; D uncertain. Looked up from germline, CDR1 is MGHRA and CDR2 is YSYEKL. This CDR3 comprises 15 residues. The ends were cut back, 5 bases at V and 7 bases at J, with 15 bases in the middle. The CDR3: CASSDGVAGNSPLHF. The DNA for the CDR3 is TGCGCCAGCAGCGACGGGGTAGCGGGGAATTCACCCCTCCACTTT.

This clonotype was seen more than once but under ten times. The CDR3 protein is CATSRDSGRGPPWRQETQYF. In DNA, the CDR3 is TGTGCCACCAGCAGAGATTCGGGCAGGGGGCCGCCATGGCGCCAAGAGACCCAGTACTTC. This chain connects TRBV15 to TRBJ2-5; TRBD1 agrees at 8 bases. CDR1 is LNHNV, CDR2 YYDKDF, per germline (reference sequence). V dropped 0 bases and J dropped 1; count of bases not matched to a gene: 16. The CDR3 is 20 amino acids.

Note on this clonotype: The conserved phenylalanine or tryptophan normally closing the CDR3 is absent here, so this likely arose from a read error. This chain connects TRBV15 to TRBJ2-3, with 8 bases fitting TRBD1. Per germline, CDR1 LNHNV and CDR2 YYDKDF (reference sequence). This CDR3 spans 15 amino acids. The junction had 8 bases not matched to a gene; V was cut back by 3 bases and J by 6 bases. CDR3 nucleotide sequence: TGTGCCACCAGCAGGACCTCAGGGGGCGGGGATACGCAGTATGTT. Its protein product is CATSRTSGGGDTQYV.

V is TRBV6-1 and J is TRBJ1-6, with 8 positions matching TRBD1. J lost 6 bases, V lost 5 bases, and 6 bases had no gene match. The CDR3 contains 15 residues. Germline loops: CDR1 MNHNS, CDR2 SASEGT. CDR3 sequence: CASSPNRGTNSPLHF. In DNA, the CDR3 is TGTGCCAGCAGTCCCAACAGGGGGACTAATTCACCCCTCCACTTT.

Of note for this clonotype: Relative to the germline gene, one junction end is altered; a read error may explain this. V is TRBV6-1 and J is TRBJ2-2; possibly TRBD1 or TRBD2 for D (5 bases each). The germline V gene has CDR1 MNHNS and CDR2 SASEGT. CDR3 length equals 13 residues. The CDR3 spells CASKGPGTGVLFF. The CDR3 region has the DNA TGTGCCAGCAAGGGACCGGGGACCGGGGTGCTGTTTTTT.

In its sample, this clonotype was seen many times. The V call is TRBV4-3, the J call TRBJ2-2, with D possibly being TRBD2 (5 bases). This CDR3 has 13 amino acids. Germline V lookup: CDR1 LGHNA, CDR2 YSLEER. V shed 4 bases and J shed 5 bases, with 8 bases lying between them. The DNA for the CDR3 is TGCGCCAGCAGCCCCCGAGGGACCGGGGAGCTGTTTTTT. It codes for CASSPRGTGELFF.

There are a few counts of this clonotype. This chain joins TRBV4-2 and TRBJ2-1; D is ambiguous. CDR1 LGHNA and CDR2 YNFKEQ come from the germline V gene. V was pared by 2 bases and J by 6 bases, with 23 bases between. This CDR3 is built from 18 residues. The CDR3 nucleotides read TGTGCCAGCAGCCAATCCCCTCCCGGTGGAATAGGGTTCAATGAGCAGTTCTTC. Its protein product is CASSQSPPGGIGFNEQFF.

The chain couples TRBV4-2 to TRBJ2-3, with D possibly matching TRBD1 (5 bases). The CDR3 is made up of 14 amino acids. With 0 bases removed from V and 2 bases from J, the gap between germline ends came to 6 bases. CDR1 and CDR2 from the germline V gene are LGHNA and YNFKEQ. CDR3 amino acids: CASSQEDTTDTQYF. In nucleotides, the CDR3 is TGTGCCAGCAGCCAAGAGGACACCACAGATACGCAGTATTTT.

V is TRBV12-3 or TRBV12-4 and J is TRBJ2-6, with TRBD1 matching over 7 bases. This CDR3 has 15 amino acids. V was clipped by 6 bases and J by 0 bases; unmatched bases: 2. CDR3 DNA: TGTGCCAGCAGGGGACAGAGCTCTGGGGCCAACGTCCTGACTTTC. It specifies CASRGQSSGANVLTF.

This clonotype was detected a few times. This chain joins TRBV4-3 and TRBJ2-7, with D possibly matching TRBD2 (6 bases). CDR3 length: 15 amino acids. The V end lost 1 base, the J end lost 7 bases, and 17 bases lay between the germline ends. Looked up from germline, CDR1 is LGHNA and CDR2 is YSLEER. The CDR3 coding sequence is TGCGCCAGCAGCCAAGGCCGGGACCGCGGAGGGGAGCAGTACTTC. Translated, it gives CASSQGRDRGGEQYF.

This clonotype was detected ten times or more. The chain combines TRBV12-3 or TRBV12-4 with TRBJ2-7, with no clear D. The CDR3 is 13 residues long. V lost 3 bases, J lost 3 bases, and 9 bases lay in between. The CDR3 sequence: CASSFGHNYEQYF. CDR3 DNA: TGTGCCAGCAGTTTCGGTCACAACTACGAGCAGTACTTC.

The CDR3 DNA follows: TGTGCCAGCAGCTCAAAGAACACCGGGGAGCTGTTTTTT. It yields the protein CASSSKNTGELFF. The chain couples TRBV9 to TRBJ2-2, with no clear D. Germline V gene sequence: CDR1 SGDLS, CDR2 YYNGEE. The CDR3 is 13 residues long. The V gene lost 4 bases and the J gene lost 1 base, with 5 bases spanning the gap. Full variable domain (outside the CDR3, taken from reference TRBV9 and TRBJ2-2): DSGVTQTPKHLITATGQRVTLRCSPRSGDLSVYWYQQSLDQGLQFLIQYYNGEERAKGNILERFSAQQFPDLHSELNLSSLELGDSALYFCASSSKNTGELFFGEGSRLTVL.

This clonotype was seen many times. This chain uses TRBV5-1 with TRBJ2-7; the D call may be TRBD1 or TRBD2 (5 bases each). Trimming stripped 2 bases from V and 4 bases from J, with 10 bases between. Germline CDR1 reads SGHRS; CDR2 reads YFSETQ. There are 13 residues in the CDR3. In DNA, the CDR3 is TGCGCCAGCAGCTTCGGGACGGTATACGAGCAGTACTTC. Its protein product is CASSFGTVYEQYF.